This T cell receptor (beta chain) was profiled in a study of blood T cell repertoires in COVID-19. Germline CDR1 is SGHTA and CDR2 is FQGTGA. Trimming left V 6 bases short and J 4 bases short, with 16 bases between. This CDR3 contains 14 residues. Profiling relied on immunoSEQ multiplex PCR, and the TCRdb table lists in-frame clones only, not all of them. The sample includes a few hundred thousand clones, over 70% seen only once; the top ten take 2.5% to 3.5%. Cohort allocation depended upon clinical history that participants reported. All exposed participants met a person with COVID-19 within 2 weeks before entering the study.

Sequencing input: PBMCs or T cells enriched from blood (not recorded which). The chain employs TRBV7-3 and TRBJ2-7, with TRBD2 as a possible D gene (5 bases). The TCR comes from a woman aged 40-49 years who had been exposed to COVID-19. CDR3 nucleotides: TGTGCCAGCAGTCAGACTACCTCTGGGTACGAGCAGTACTTC. It specifies CASSQTTSGYEQYF.